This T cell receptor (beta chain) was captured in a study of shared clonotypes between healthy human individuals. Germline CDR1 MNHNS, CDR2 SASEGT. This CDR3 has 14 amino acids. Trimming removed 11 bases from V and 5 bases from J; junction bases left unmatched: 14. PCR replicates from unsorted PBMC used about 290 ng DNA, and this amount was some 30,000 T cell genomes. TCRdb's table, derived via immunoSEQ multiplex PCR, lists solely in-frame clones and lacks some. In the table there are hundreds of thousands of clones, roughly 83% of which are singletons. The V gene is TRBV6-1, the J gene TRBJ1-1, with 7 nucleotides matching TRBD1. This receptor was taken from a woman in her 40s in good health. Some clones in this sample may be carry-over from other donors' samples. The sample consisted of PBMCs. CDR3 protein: CAGALEQGRTEAFF. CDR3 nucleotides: TGTGCCGGAGCTTTAGAACAGGGGAGGACTGAAGCTTTCTTT.